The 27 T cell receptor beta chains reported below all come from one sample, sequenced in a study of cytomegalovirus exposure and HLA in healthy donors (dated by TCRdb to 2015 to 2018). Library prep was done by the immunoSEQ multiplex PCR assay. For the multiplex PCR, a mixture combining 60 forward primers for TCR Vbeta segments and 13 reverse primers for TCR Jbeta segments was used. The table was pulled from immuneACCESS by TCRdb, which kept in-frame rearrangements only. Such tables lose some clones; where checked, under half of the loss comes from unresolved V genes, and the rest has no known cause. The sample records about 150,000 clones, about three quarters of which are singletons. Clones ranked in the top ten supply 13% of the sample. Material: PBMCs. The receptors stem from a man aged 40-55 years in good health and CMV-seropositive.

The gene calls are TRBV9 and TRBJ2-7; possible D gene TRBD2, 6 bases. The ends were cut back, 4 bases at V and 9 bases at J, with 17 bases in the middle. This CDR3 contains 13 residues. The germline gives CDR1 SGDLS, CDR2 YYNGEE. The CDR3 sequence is CASSPGGGAGQYF. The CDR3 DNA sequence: TGTGCCAGCAGCCCTGGAGGAGGGGCCGGGCAGTACTTC.

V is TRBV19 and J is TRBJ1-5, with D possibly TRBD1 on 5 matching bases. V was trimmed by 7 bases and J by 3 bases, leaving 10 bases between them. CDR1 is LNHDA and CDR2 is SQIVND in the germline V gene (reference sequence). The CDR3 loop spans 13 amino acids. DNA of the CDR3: TGTGCCAGTACAGAACAGGTCAATCAGCCCCAGCATTTT. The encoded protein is CASTEQVNQPQHF.

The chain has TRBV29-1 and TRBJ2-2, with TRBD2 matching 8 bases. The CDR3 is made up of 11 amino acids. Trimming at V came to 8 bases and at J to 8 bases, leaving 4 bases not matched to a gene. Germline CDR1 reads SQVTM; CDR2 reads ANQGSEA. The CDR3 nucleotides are TGCAGCCCCGGGGGGGAGGGGGAGCTGTTTTTT. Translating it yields CSPGGEGELFF.

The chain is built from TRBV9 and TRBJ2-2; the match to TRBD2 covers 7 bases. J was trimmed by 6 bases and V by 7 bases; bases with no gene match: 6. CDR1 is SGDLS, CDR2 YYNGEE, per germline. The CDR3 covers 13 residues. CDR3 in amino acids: CASGREFPGELFF. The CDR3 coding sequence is TGTGCCAGCGGGCGGGAGTTCCCCGGGGAGCTGTTTTTT.

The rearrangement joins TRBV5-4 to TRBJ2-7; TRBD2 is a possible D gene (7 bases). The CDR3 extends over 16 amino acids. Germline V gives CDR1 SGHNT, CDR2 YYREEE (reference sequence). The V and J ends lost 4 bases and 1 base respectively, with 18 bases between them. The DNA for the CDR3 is TGTGCCAGCAGCAATAGGGGGGGAGCATTTTCCTACGAGCAGTACTTC. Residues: CASSNRGGAFSYEQYF.

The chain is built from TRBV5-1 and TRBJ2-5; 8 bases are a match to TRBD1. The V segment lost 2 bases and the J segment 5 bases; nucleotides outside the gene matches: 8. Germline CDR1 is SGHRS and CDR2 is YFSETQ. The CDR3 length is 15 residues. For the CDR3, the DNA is TGCGCCAGCAGCTTATTACCACAGGGGGTTGAGACCCAGTACTTC. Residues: CASSLLPQGVETQYF.

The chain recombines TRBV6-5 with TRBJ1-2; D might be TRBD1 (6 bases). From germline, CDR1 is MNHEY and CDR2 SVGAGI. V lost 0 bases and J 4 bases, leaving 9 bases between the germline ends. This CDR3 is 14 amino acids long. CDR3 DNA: TGTGCCAGCAGTTACTCGAGGGGGATCTATGGCTACACCTTC. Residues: CASSYSRGIYGYTF.

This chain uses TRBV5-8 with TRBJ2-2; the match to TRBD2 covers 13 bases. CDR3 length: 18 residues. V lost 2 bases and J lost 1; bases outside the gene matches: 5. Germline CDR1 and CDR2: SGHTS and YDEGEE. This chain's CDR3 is CASSFGLAGAGNTGELFF. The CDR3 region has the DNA TGTGCCAGCAGCTTTGGACTAGCGGGAGCTGGGAACACCGGGGAGCTGTTTTTT.

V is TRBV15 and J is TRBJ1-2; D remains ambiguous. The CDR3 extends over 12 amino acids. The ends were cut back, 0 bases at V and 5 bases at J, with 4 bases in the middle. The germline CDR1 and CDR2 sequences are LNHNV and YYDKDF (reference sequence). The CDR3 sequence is CATSRDQYGYTF. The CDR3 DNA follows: TGTGCCACCAGCAGAGACCAGTATGGCTACACCTTC.

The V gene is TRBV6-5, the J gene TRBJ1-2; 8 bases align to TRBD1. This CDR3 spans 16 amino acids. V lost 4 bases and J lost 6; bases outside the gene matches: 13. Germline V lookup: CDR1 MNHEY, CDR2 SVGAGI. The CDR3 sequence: CASSFLLTGGSNGYTF. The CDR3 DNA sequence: TGTGCCAGCAGTTTTCTACTTACAGGGGGGTCGAATGGCTACACCTTC.

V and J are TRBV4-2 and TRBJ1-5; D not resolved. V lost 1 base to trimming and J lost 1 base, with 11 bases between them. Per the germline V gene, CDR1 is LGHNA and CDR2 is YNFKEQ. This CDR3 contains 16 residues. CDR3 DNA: TGTGCCAGCAGCCAAGTTGCAGAATGGAGCAATCAGCCCCAGCATTTT. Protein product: CASSQVAEWSNQPQHF.

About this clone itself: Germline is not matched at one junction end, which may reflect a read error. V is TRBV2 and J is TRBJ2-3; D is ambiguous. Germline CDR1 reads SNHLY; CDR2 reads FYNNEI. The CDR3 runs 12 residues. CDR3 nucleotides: TGTGCCAGCAGTGAGGGTACAGACACGCAGTATTTT. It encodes CASSEGTDTQYF.

DNA for the CDR3: TGCAGCGTTGAAGGTCCTAGTGTAAACATTCAGTACTTC. Its protein is CSVEGPSVNIQYF. This sequence joins TRBV29-1 and TRBJ2-4; D ambiguous. From germline, CDR1 is SQVTM and CDR2 ANQGSEA. Trimming took 1 base from V and 6 from J, leaving 10 bases between them. The CDR3 spans 13 residues. Full variable domain (remainder filled in from reference TRBV29-1 and TRBJ2-4): SAVISQKPSRDICQRGTSLTIQCQVDSQVTMMFWYRQQPGQSLTLIATANQGSEATYESGFVIDKFPISRPNLTFSTLTVSNMSPEDSSIYLCSVEGPSVNIQYFGAGTRLSVL.

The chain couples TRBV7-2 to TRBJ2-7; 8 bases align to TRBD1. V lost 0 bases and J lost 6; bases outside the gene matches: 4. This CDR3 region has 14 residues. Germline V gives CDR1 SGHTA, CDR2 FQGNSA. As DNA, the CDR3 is TGTGCCAGCAGCTTAGCGAAGACAGGGGCCGAGCAGTACTTC. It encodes CASSLAKTGAEQYF. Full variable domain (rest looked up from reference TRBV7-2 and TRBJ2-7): GAGVSQSPSNKVTEKGKDVELRCDPISGHTALYWYRQSLGQGLEFLIYFQGNSAPDKSGLPSDRFSAERTGGSVSTLTIQRTQQEDSAVYLCASSLAKTGAEQYFGPGTRLTVT.

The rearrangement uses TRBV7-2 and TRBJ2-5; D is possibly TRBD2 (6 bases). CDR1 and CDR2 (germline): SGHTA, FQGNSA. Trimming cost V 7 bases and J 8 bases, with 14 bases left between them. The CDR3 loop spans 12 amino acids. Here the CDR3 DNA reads TGTGCCAGCATAGGGGCCGGGGGAACCCAGTACTTC. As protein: CASIGAGGTQYF.

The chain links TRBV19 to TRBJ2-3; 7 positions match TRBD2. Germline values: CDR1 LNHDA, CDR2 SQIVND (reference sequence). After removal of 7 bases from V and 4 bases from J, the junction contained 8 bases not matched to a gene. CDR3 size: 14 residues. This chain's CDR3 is CASKVLAASDTQYF. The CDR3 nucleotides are TGTGCCAGTAAGGTCCTAGCGGCGTCAGATACGCAGTATTTT.

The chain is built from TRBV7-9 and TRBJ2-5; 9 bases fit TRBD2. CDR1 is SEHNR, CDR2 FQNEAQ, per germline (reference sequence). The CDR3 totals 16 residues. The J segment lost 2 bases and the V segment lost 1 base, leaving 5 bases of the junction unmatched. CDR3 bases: TGTGCCAGCAGCTTAGATTTGACTAGCGGACAAGAGACCCAGTACTTC. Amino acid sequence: CASSLDLTSGQETQYF.

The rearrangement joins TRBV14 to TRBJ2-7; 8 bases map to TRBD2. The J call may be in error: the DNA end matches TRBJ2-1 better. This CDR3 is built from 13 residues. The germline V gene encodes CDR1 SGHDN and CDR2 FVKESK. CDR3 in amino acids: CASSPGLAHEQFF. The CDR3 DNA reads TGTGCCAGCAGCCCTGGACTAGCCCACGAGCAGTTCTTC.

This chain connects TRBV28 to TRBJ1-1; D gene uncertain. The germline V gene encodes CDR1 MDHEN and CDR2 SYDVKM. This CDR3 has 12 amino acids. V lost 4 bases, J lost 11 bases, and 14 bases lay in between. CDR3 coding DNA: TGTGCCAGCAGTTCCCCAGAGACTAGGGCTTTCTTT. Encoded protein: CASSSPETRAFF.

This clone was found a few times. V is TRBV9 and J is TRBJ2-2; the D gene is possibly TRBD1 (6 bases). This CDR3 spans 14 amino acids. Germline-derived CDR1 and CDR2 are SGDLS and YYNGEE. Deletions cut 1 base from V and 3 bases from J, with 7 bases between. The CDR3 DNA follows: TGTGCCAGCAGCGTATCAGGGGACACCGGGGAGCTGTTTTTT. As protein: CASSVSGDTGELFF.

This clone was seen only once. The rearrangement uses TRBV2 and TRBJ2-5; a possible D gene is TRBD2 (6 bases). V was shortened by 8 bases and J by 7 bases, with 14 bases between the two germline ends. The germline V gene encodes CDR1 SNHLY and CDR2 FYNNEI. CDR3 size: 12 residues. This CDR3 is CASARGMRTQYF. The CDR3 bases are TGTGCCAGCGCCCGGGGGATGCGGACCCAGTACTTC.

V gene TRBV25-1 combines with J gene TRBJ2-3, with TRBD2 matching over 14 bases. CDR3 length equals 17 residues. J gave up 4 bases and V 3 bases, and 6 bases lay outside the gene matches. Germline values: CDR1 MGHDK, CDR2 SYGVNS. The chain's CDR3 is CASSEPQGLAGADTQYF. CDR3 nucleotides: TGTGCCAGCAGTGAGCCACAGGGACTAGCGGGAGCAGATACGCAGTATTTT. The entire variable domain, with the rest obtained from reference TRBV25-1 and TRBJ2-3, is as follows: EADIYQTPRYLVIGTGKKITLECSQTMGHDKMYWYQQDPGMELHLIHYSYGVNSTEKGDLSSESTVSRIRTEHFPLTLESARPSHTSQYLCASSEPQGLAGADTQYFGPGTRLTVL.

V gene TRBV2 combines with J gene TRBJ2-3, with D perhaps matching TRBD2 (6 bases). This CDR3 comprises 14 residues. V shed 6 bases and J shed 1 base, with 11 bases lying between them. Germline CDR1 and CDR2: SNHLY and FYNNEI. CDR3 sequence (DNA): TGTGCCAGCAGGTTGGGGGGAGGCACAGATACGCAGTATTTT. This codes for CASRLGGGTDTQYF.

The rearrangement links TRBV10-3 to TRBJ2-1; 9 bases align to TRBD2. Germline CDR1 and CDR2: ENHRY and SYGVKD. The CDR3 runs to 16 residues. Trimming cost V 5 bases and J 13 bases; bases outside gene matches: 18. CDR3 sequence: CAISRPAGGSPLGQFF. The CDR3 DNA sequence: TGTGCCATCAGTCGGCCCGCGGGAGGGTCCCCTTTAGGACAGTTCTTC.

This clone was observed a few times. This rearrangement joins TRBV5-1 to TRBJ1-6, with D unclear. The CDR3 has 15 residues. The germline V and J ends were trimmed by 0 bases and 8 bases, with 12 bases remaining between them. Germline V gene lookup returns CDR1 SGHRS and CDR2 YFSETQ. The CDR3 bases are TGCGCCAGCAGCTTGGCCGGGAAAAAGGATTCACCCCTCCACTTT. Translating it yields CASSLAGKKDSPLHF.

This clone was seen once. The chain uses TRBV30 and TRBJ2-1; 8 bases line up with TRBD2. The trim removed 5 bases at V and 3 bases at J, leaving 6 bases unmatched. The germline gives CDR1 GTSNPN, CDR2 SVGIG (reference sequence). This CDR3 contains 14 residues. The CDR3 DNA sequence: TGTGCCTGGGGAGCTAGCGGGTTCTACAATGAGCAGTTCTTC. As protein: CAWGASGFYNEQFF.

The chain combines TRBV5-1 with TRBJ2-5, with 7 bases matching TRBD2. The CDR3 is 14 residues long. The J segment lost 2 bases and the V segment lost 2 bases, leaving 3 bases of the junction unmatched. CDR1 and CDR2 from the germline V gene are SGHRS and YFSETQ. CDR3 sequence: CASSFVGGQETQYF. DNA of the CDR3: TGCGCCAGCAGCTTTGTCGGGGGGCAAGAGACCCAGTACTTC.